This is a list of T cell receptor beta chains from one sample in a study of a mutant IDH1 vaccine in newly diagnosed glioma. Antigens of these TCRs are unknown. TCRdb's copy holds only in-frame clones and misses some; the assay was immunoSEQ multiplex PCR. The sample has over 10,000 clones, about 80% seen once. The starting material was PBMCs, obtained from a glioma patient whose treatment included an IDH1 peptide vaccine. The receptors shown here come from a woman in her thirties or forties with glioma. Each CDR3 is given with its conserved first and last residue. The order of the fields is D gene, clone size, J gene, V gene, CDR3 DNA, CDR3 protein. The D gene is left open where the match is weak. The listing skips clone size in some rows; elsewhere it reads once, few, many or a size class.

TRBD1 | . | TRBJ1-2 | TRBV6-1 | TGTGCCAGCAGTGAAGCTGGGGACAGGGGGGATGGCTACACCTTC | CASSEAGDRGDGYTF
. | . | TRBJ2-3 | TRBV7-6 | TGTGCCAGCAGCCTCAGGCCCACAGATACGCAGTATTTT | CASSLRPTDTQYF
. | . | TRBJ1-1 | TRBV20-1 | TGCAGTGCCACTGCGGGCACTGAAGCTTTCTTT | CSATAGTEAFF
. | . | TRBJ1-2 | TRBV5-5 | TGTGCCAGCAGCTACAGCGGGACACCTAACTATGGCTACACCTTC | CASSYSGTPNYGYTF
. | . | TRBJ1-6 | TRBV9 | TGTGCCAGCAGCACTCGGGACACCGTTTCACCCCTCCACTTT | CASSTRDTVSPLHF
. | . | TRBJ1-3 | TRBV9 | TGTGCCAGCAGCACTACAGGGTCTGGAAACACCATATATTTT | CASSTTGSGNTIYF
. | . | TRBJ2-3 | TRBV29-1 | TGCAGCGTCGGGGGGCAAGGCGATACGCAGTATTTT | CSVGGQGDTQYF
. | once | TRBJ2-1 | TRBV7-9 | TGTGCCAGCACTTTAGTATCAAAGCAGGGAAGAGCGCGGTATGAGCAGTTCTTC | CASTLVSKQGRARYEQFF
. | . | TRBJ1-2 | TRBV11-2 | TGTGCCAGCAGGGGTGGGGGAGTCCCCGGTTCTGACTATGGCTACACCTTC | CASRGGGVPGSDYGYTF
TRBD1 | . | TRBJ2-5 | TRBV9 | TGTGCCAGCAGCGTAGCCGGGACAGGGGCGGAGACCCAGTACTTC | CASSVAGTGAETQYF
. | . | TRBJ2-7 | TRBV6-1 | TGTGCCAGCAGCTGGGCAGGGGACGAGCAGTACTTC | CASSWAGDEQYF
TRBD1 | . | TRBJ1-6 | TRBV19 | TGTGCCAGTAGTAGCTTCCGCCGGGACAGGGATAATTCACCCCTCCACTTT | CASSSFRRDRDNSPLHF
. | few | TRBJ1-4 | TRBV7-9 | TGTGCCAGCAGCTTAGCACCTGCAACTAATGAAAAACTGTTTTTT | CASSLAPATNEKLFF
. | . | TRBJ1-2 | TRBV6-1 | TGTGCCGGCAGAACAGGGAGCTTAAGGGGCTGCACCTTC | CAGRTGSLRGCTF
. | . | TRBJ1-6 | TRBV6-5 | TGTGCCAGCACCCCGGGGGGCAATTCACCCCTCCACTTT | CASTPGGNSPLHF
. | few | TRBJ2-7 | TRBV7-2 | TGTGCCAGCAGCTTAGTAGGCGGCGGTAGTTCCTACGAGCAGTACTTC | CASSLVGGGSSYEQYF
. | . | TRBJ1-5 | TRBV4-2 | TGTGCCAGCAGCTCCGGGACTCAGCCCCAGCATTTT | CASSSGTQPQHF